These 24 T cell receptor beta chains originate from one sample sequenced in a study of shared clonotypes between healthy human individuals. Profiling relied on immunoSEQ multiplex PCR, and the TCRdb table lists in-frame clones only, not all of them. The top ten hold 12% of the sample, which has about 490,000 clones, around 73% seen once. Sequencing input: PBMCs. Receptor source: a middle-aged woman in good health. Some clones in this sample may be carry-over from other donors' samples.

The chain links TRBV29-1 to TRBJ2-1; D ambiguous. CDR1 and CDR2 (germline): SQVTM, ANQGSEA. CDR3 length equals 11 residues. Trimming stripped 7 bases from V and 4 bases from J, with 8 bases between. As DNA, the CDR3 is TGCAGCGCCGTCGCGTACAATGAGCAGTTCTTC. As protein: CSAVAYNEQFF.

The chain couples TRBV27 to TRBJ2-7; the D gene is possibly TRBD1 (7 bases). This CDR3 contains 16 residues. Germline V gene sequence: CDR1 MNHEY, CDR2 SMNVEV (reference sequence). Trimming stripped 2 bases from V and 1 base from J, with 15 bases between. The CDR3 sequence: CASSLSAGTVSYEQYF. The CDR3 nucleotides are TGTGCCAGCAGTTTAAGCGCGGGGACAGTTTCCTACGAGCAGTACTTC.

This chain uses TRBV5-4 with TRBJ2-7; D unresolved. V lost 5 bases and J 4 bases, leaving 19 bases between the germline ends. The CDR3 has 15 residues. Germline lookup yields CDR1 SGHNT and CDR2 YYREEE (reference sequence). CDR3 sequence (DNA): TGTGCCAGCAGTTCGGACGGGTCCGGGTCTTACGAGCAGTACTTC. This codes for CASSSDGSGSYEQYF.

This chain joins TRBV7-2 and TRBJ1-1; D possibly corresponds to TRBD1 (5 bases). V lost 4 bases, J lost 10 bases, and 19 bases lay in between. Germline CDR1 is SGHTA and CDR2 is FQGNSA. This CDR3 region has 14 residues. The CDR3 region is CASSSLPGGAVAFF. The CDR3 DNA is TGTGCCAGCAGCTCCCTACCAGGAGGGGCTGTAGCTTTCTTT. The full variable domain, with the rest looked up from reference TRBV7-2 and TRBJ1-1, is GAGVSQSPSNKVTEKGKDVELRCDPISGHTALYWYRQSLGQGLEFLIYFQGNSAPDKSGLPSDRFSAERTGGSVSTLTIQRTQQEDSAVYLCASSSLPGGAVAFFGQGTRLTVV.

The gene calls are TRBV6-1 and TRBJ1-2; tentatively, D is TRBD1 (5 bases). This CDR3 region has 10 residues. CDR1 is MNHNS, CDR2 SASEGT, per germline. With 7 bases removed from V and 8 bases from J, the gap between germline ends came to 8 bases. In nucleotides, the CDR3 is TGTGCCAGCATGAGGGACGGCTACACCTTC. Amino acid sequence: CASMRDGYTF.

The chain recombines TRBV18 with TRBJ1-5; D is undetermined. Trimming took off 3 bases at V and 2 bases at J, with 8 bases between the two ends. Germline CDR1 and CDR2: KGHSH and LQKENI. This CDR3 spans 14 amino acids. CDR3 loop: CASSPAGGNQPQHF. The CDR3 nucleotides read TGTGCCAGCTCACCGGCTGGGGGCAATCAGCCCCAGCATTTT.

This sequence joins TRBV30 and TRBJ2-1; no clear D gene. The CDR3 sequence is 13 residues long. Germline lookup yields CDR1 GTSNPN and CDR2 SVGIG (reference sequence). The ends were cut back, 4 bases at V and 2 bases at J, with 9 bases in the middle. The CDR3 DNA reads TGTGCCTGGACCTACTCCACCTACAATGAGCAGTTCTTC. Its translation is CAWTYSTYNEQFF.

This clone was detected many times. CDR3 DNA sequence: TGCGCCAGCAGCCGGCCGGGACTAGCGGACTACGAGCAGTACTTC. The encoded protein is CASSRPGLADYEQYF. The chain links TRBV4-1 to TRBJ2-7, with 11 positions matching TRBD2. Germline CDR1 is MGHRA and CDR2 is YSYEKL. V trimming: 4 bases; J trimming: 3 bases; junction bases outside the gene matches: 5. The CDR3 sequence is 15 residues long.

This chain joins TRBV18 and TRBJ1-5; no definite D call. The CDR3 consists of 15 residues. V gave up 3 bases and J gave up 0 bases, with 9 bases separating them. Germline V gene lookup returns CDR1 KGHSH and CDR2 LQKENI. Here the CDR3 reads CASSPSRSSNQPQHF. DNA for the CDR3: TGTGCCAGCTCACCGAGCAGGAGTAGCAATCAGCCCCAGCATTTT.

DNA for the CDR3: TGTGCCAGTAGCAGTACAGGCGGCTACAATGAGCAGTTCTTC. This codes for CASSSTGGYNEQFF. V usage is TRBV19 and J usage is TRBJ2-1; tentative D call: TRBD1 (5 bases). With 6 bases removed from V and 3 bases from J, the gap between germline ends came to 12 bases. Germline V gene lookup returns CDR1 LNHDA and CDR2 SQIVND (reference sequence). The CDR3 has 14 amino acids.

The chain employs TRBV4-3 and TRBJ2-3; 10 positions agree with TRBD1. Trimming cost V 3 bases and J 8 bases; bases outside gene matches: 8. Germline loops: CDR1 LGHNA, CDR2 YSLEER. The CDR3 sequence is 15 residues long. CDR3: CASSQTGGSPGTQYF. CDR3 nucleotides: TGCGCCAGCAGCCAGACAGGGGGCTCCCCTGGTACGCAGTATTTT.

This chain uses TRBV28 with TRBJ1-4; TRBD1 is a possible D gene (5 bases). Trimming shortened V by 5 bases and J by 0 bases, and 13 bases separated the two germline ends. Germline CDR1 MDHEN, CDR2 SYDVKM. The CDR3 spans 16 residues. CDR3: CASSTRRQPTNEKLFF. DNA of the CDR3: TGTGCCAGCAGTACCCGAAGACAGCCAACTAATGAAAAACTGTTTTTT.

Of note for this clone: A read error may explain this, as a much larger clone is one base away. The rearrangement joins TRBV29-1 to TRBJ1-1; D ambiguous. CDR3 size: 13 residues. Germline V CDR1 and CDR2: SQVTM, ANQGSEA. The CDR3: CSVDAAGNTVAFF. The CDR3 nucleotides are TGCAGCGTTGACGCAGCCGGGAACACTGTAGCTTTCTTT.

The V gene is TRBV6-1, the J gene TRBJ2-1; TRBD2 agrees at 11 bases. Unmatched junction bases numbered 7, after V lost 0 bases and J lost 6 bases. The CDR3 covers 17 residues. CDR1 is MNHNS, CDR2 SASEGT, per germline. The CDR3 sequence is CASSEALRLAGSNEQFF. For the CDR3, the DNA is TGTGCCAGCAGTGAAGCGCTTCGACTAGCGGGATCCAATGAGCAGTTCTTC.

This clone was recorded only once. This rearrangement joins TRBV7-9 to TRBJ1-3, with TRBD1 matching 8 bases. V lost 5 bases and J lost 1; bases outside the gene matches: 7. Germline V gene lookup returns CDR1 SEHNR and CDR2 FQNEAQ (reference sequence). This CDR3 spans 16 amino acids. CDR3 bases: TGTGCCAGCAGCATGTCAGACAGGGGTTCTGGAAACACCATATATTTT. Its translation: CASSMSDRGSGNTIYF.

V is TRBV30 and J is TRBJ2-7; unclear D gene. Deletions cut 4 bases from V and 0 bases from J, with 7 bases between. The CDR3 is 12 amino acids. Germline-derived CDR1 and CDR2 are GTSNPN and SVGIG (reference sequence). As DNA, the CDR3 is TGTGCCTGGAAACTGAGCTCCTACGAGCAGTACTTC. Protein: CAWKLSSYEQYF.

The chain links TRBV7-8 to TRBJ2-7, with 8 nucleotides matching TRBD2. In germline, CDR1 is SGHVS, CDR2 FQNEAQ. The CDR3 is 15 residues long. With 5 bases clipped from V and 2 bases from J, the junction kept 8 bases outside the gene matches. The CDR3 here is CASSPQTSETYEQYF. CDR3 nucleotide sequence: TGTGCCAGCAGCCCCCAGACTAGCGAGACCTACGAGCAGTACTTC.

The CDR3 DNA sequence: TGCGCCAGCAGCAGCACAGGAATGGGAGGAAACACCATATATTTT. Its protein is CASSSTGMGGNTIYF. The chain has TRBV5-1 and TRBJ1-3, with D tentatively TRBD1 (5 bases). The CDR3 is 15 residues long. The germline V and J ends were trimmed by 4 bases and 4 bases, with 15 bases remaining between them. Germline-derived CDR1 and CDR2 are SGHRS and YFSETQ.

The V gene is TRBV28, the J gene TRBJ2-1; 8 bases match TRBD2. CDR3 length: 16 amino acids. V shed 4 bases and J 7 bases; nucleotides not matched to a gene: 12. In germline, CDR1 is MDHEN, CDR2 SYDVKM. CDR3 coding DNA: TGTGCCAGCAGTTCTCTCCGACTAGCGCTTGCAAATGAGCAGTTCTTC. Its translation: CASSSLRLALANEQFF.

The genes are TRBV19 and TRBJ1-5; TRBD1 is a possible D gene (5 bases). The V gene lost 8 bases and the J gene lost 2 bases, with 22 bases spanning the gap. The CDR3 is made up of 17 amino acids. Germline V lookup: CDR1 LNHDA, CDR2 SQIVND (reference sequence). DNA of the CDR3: TGTGCCAGTTCTACCAGAGCGGGTGACAGAGGCAATCAGCCCCAGCATTTT. This sequence encodes CASSTRAGDRGNQPQHF.

The V call is TRBV7-3, the J call TRBJ2-1; D remains unclear. In germline, CDR1 is SGHTA, CDR2 FQGTGA. Trimming pared 1 base from V and 9 bases from J, leaving 10 bases between. The CDR3 covers 13 residues. In nucleotides, the CDR3 is TGTGCCAGCAGCTTAAGGGCCCGGCTTGAGCAGTTCTTC. It encodes CASSLRARLEQFF.

The chain carries TRBV15 and TRBJ1-3; the match to TRBD1 covers 9 bases. Germline lookup yields CDR1 LNHNV and CDR2 YYDKDF (reference sequence). The CDR3 contains 18 residues. V was pared by 4 bases and J by 1 base, with 11 bases of the junction left unmatched. For the CDR3, the DNA is TGTGCCACCAGCAAAGGACAGGGGAGGATGGGTTCTGGAAACACCATATATTTT. Encoded protein: CATSKGQGRMGSGNTIYF.

This clone came up once. The rearrangement joins TRBV18 to TRBJ2-6; the D is unclear. V lost 0 bases and J lost 0, with 12 bases in between. The CDR3 has 18 residues. Germline loops: CDR1 KGHSH, CDR2 LQKENI. The CDR3 region has the DNA TGTGCCAGCTCACCACCGGTCAGGCAATTCTCTGGGGCCAACGTCCTGACTTTC. Its translation is CASSPPVRQFSGANVLTF.

The CDR3 sequence: CASSYRGRDTQYF. The CDR3, as DNA: TGTGCCAGCAGCTACCGGGGTCGCGATACGCAGTATTTT. The gene calls are TRBV7-2 and TRBJ2-3; D perhaps matches TRBD2 (5 bases). Germline V CDR1 and CDR2: SGHTA, FQGNSA. V lost 4 bases, J lost 6 bases, and 11 bases lay in between. The CDR3 covers 13 residues.